This T cell receptor beta chain appears in the sequencing data of a study of T cell repertoires in cytomegalovirus infection. In the case of this clonotype: The antigen remains unidentified.

TCRdb called the reads again in MiXCR, with one record for every CDR3 protein. This sample has 640,000 or so distinct CDR3 sequences, with roughly 36% found just once. V lost 10 bases, J lost 1 base, and 11 bases lay in between. The CDR3 has 13 amino acids. Germline CDR1 is MNHNS and CDR2 is SASEGT. The chain links TRBV6-1 to TRBJ1-5; D is undetermined. Source: cultured PBMCs, taken from culture after CMV antigen stimulation. The receptor comes from a human donor in good health (CMV status not recorded). Some clones in this sample may be carry-over from other donors' samples. The DNA for the CDR3 is TGTGCCACCCTCATTCGAAGCAATCAGCCCCAGCATTTT. It translates to CATLIRSNQPQHF.